This entry features one TCR beta chain sequence. The data are from a study of blood T cell repertoires in COVID-19. Method: immunoSEQ multiplex PCR; TCRdb's copy keeps in-frame clones and lacks some. The sample has about 310,000 clones, approximately 81% seen once. The CDR3 contains 16 residues. Germline loops: CDR1 MDHEN, CDR2 SYDVKM. Deletions cut 5 bases from V and 5 bases from J, with 19 bases between. Specimen: PBMCs or T cells enriched from blood (not recorded which). The V and J genes are TRBV28 and TRBJ2-1; no firm D call. The clonotype comes from a woman in her 30s who had been exposed to COVID-19. The CDR3 is CASSTASYPENNEQFF. The CDR3 DNA reads TGTGCCAGCAGTACCGCTAGTTACCCGGAAAACAATGAGCAGTTCTTC.